These 29 T cell receptor beta chains share one sample of origin, sequenced in a study of regulatory T cells in long-lasting Graves disease. Stated time point: newly diagnosed GD, antithyroid drugs for less than 3 months. The TCR library was prepared using RNA isolated from PBMCs. Arm-PCR of CDR3 regions and iRepertoire HTBI primers were the basis on which TCR beta libraries were built. A single record per CDR3 protein comes from TCRdb applying MiXCR to the multiplex PCR reads. The table has around 400,000 distinct CDR3 sequences, roughly 10% seen once; the top ten hold 15% to 20%. The data were also submitted as part of a second study, on T cells in Graves' hyperthyroidism and ophthalmopathy.

The sample was peripheral blood mononuclear cells (PBMCs), taken at new diagnosis, from a patient treated with antithyroid drugs. Receptors were obtained from a woman between 18 and 29 years old with Graves disease.

This clonotype was seen repeatedly, ten times or more. This rearrangement joins TRBV12-3 or TRBV12-4 to TRBJ2-3; 8 bases are a match to TRBD2. V was pared by 10 bases and J by 5 bases, with 11 bases of the junction left unmatched. The CDR3 totals 14 residues. This chain's CDR3 is CATLQTGGEDTQYF. CDR3 coding DNA: TGTGCCACCCTACAGACCGGGGGGGAAGATACGCAGTATTTT.

This clonotype has a count of ten or more. V gene TRBV7-9 combines with J gene TRBJ1-4; no clear D. This CDR3 is built from 13 residues. Trimming took 4 bases from V and 3 from J, leaving 6 bases between them. CDR1 is SEHNR, CDR2 FQNEAQ, per germline (reference sequence). CDR3 bases: TGTGCCAGCAGCTCGGGAGCTAATGAAAAACTGTTTTTT. This translates into CASSSGANEKLFF.

The chain carries TRBV4-1 and TRBJ2-7; the match to TRBD2 covers 9 bases. V lost 0 bases to trimming and J lost 2 bases; unmatched junction nucleotides: 5. The CDR3 sequence is 16 residues long. Germline CDR1 and CDR2: MGHRA and YSYEKL. This CDR3 reads CASSQELAGSTYEQYV. The CDR3 region has the DNA TGCGCCAGCAGCCAAGAACTAGCGGGTTCAACCTACGAGCAGTACGTC.

Concerning this clonotype itself: A much larger clonotype is one base distant, so this may be a read error. The CDR3 region is CANSLGGRNMSYEQYF. DNA for the CDR3: TGTGCCAACAGCTTAGGAGGGAGAAACATGTCCTACGAGCAGTACTTC. This rearrangement joins TRBV7-9 to TRBJ2-7; possible D gene TRBD2, 6 bases. The CDR3 spans 16 residues. Germline V gene sequence: CDR1 SEHNR, CDR2 FQNEAQ (reference sequence).

Only a few counts were recorded for this clonotype. The chain recombines TRBV20-1 with TRBJ2-1; D is ambiguous. Trimming stripped 5 bases from V and 7 bases from J, with 12 bases between. The CDR3 has 12 amino acids. Germline V gene lookup returns CDR1 DFQATT and CDR2 SNEGSKA (reference sequence). CDR3 nucleotides: TGCAGTGCTCTTGACTGGGGTAATGAGCAGTTCTTC. It specifies CSALDWGNEQFF.

In this sample, this clonotype turned up many times. CDR3 in DNA: TGCAGCGTTGAAGGGCGGTGGGGAGGCACTGAAGCTTTCTTT. Translating it yields CSVEGRWGGTEAFF. This chain uses TRBV29-1 with TRBJ1-1; no definite D call. CDR3 length: 14 residues. The V end lost 1 base, the J end lost 4 bases, and 13 bases lay between the germline ends. Germline values: CDR1 SQVTM, CDR2 ANQGSEA.

The sample holds a few counts of this clonotype. The gene calls are TRBV4-1 and TRBJ1-3; weak D call: TRBD1 (5 bases). This CDR3 has 18 residues. Trimming removed 1 base at V and 0 bases at J, with 16 bases between. Germline CDR1 is MGHRA and CDR2 is YSYEKL. The CDR3 coding sequence is TGCGCCAGCAGCCAAGGGGCGGGACGCCAGTTCTCTGGAAACACCATATATTTT. Translating gives CASSQGAGRQFSGNTIYF.

This clonotype was seen ten or more times. The CDR3 DNA follows: TGCGCCAGCAGCTTGGCCAGCAGGGCTGGTGGGGCCAACGTCCTGACTTTC. As protein: CASSLASRAGGANVLTF. This chain joins TRBV5-1 and TRBJ2-6; a possible D gene is TRBD1 (5 bases). CDR3 size: 17 residues. Trimming cost V 0 bases and J 3 bases, with 13 bases left between them. In germline, CDR1 is SGHRS, CDR2 YFSETQ.

This clonotype was detected many times. V and J are TRBV2 and TRBJ2-5; a weak D match, TRBD2 (7 bases). Trimming pared 5 bases from V and 5 bases from J, leaving 15 bases between. The CDR3 has 14 residues. The germline CDR1 and CDR2 sequences are SNHLY and FYNNEI. For the CDR3, the DNA is TGTGCCAGCAGTATGAGGGGGGGAGGGGAGACCCAGTACTTC. Translated, it gives CASSMRGGGETQYF.

This chain uses TRBV20-1 with TRBJ2-7, with TRBD1 identical over 10 bases. Germline V gene data show CDR1 as DFQATT and CDR2 as SNEGSKA (reference sequence). Unmatched junction bases numbered 6, after V lost 4 bases and J lost 3 bases. The CDR3 is made up of 14 amino acids. Here the CDR3 DNA reads TGCAGTGCTACAAGACAGGGGGCTATCTACGAGCAGTACTTC. It translates to CSATRQGAIYEQYF.

There are many counts of this clonotype. The chain employs TRBV7-2 and TRBJ2-4; 11 bases match TRBD2. Per the germline V gene, CDR1 is SGHTA and CDR2 is FQGNSA. J lost 9 bases, V lost 3 bases, and 1 base had no gene match. The CDR3 is 13 residues long. Here the CDR3 reads CASSFSGGGIQYF. In DNA, the CDR3 is TGTGCCAGCAGCTTTAGCGGGGGGGGCATTCAGTACTTC.

This clonotype was counted ten times or more. V gene TRBV12-3 or TRBV12-4 combines with J gene TRBJ2-5; D might be TRBD2 (6 bases). Trimming cost V 6 bases and J 3 bases, with 14 bases left between them. The CDR3 consists of 14 residues. The CDR3 reads CASSLGTGKETQYF. The CDR3 DNA reads as TGTGCCAGCAGCCTTGGGACTGGAAAAGAGACCCAGTACTTC.

This clonotype was picked up many times. The chain links TRBV30 to TRBJ2-2, with 9 bases matching TRBD1. CDR3 length: 15 amino acids. The J segment lost 5 bases and the V segment lost 2 bases, leaving 6 bases of the junction unmatched. CDR1 is GTSNPN, CDR2 SVGIG, per germline (reference sequence). The CDR3 sequence is CAWSTRDRETGELFF. DNA for the CDR3: TGTGCCTGGAGTACACGGGACAGGGAGACCGGGGAGCTGTTTTTT.

This clonotype was detected only once. CDR3 DNA: TGTGCCAGCAGCCCGGGACTATTCAAGATGAACACCGGGGAGCTGTTTTTT. This codes for CASSPGLFKMNTGELFF. The chain uses TRBV5-4 and TRBJ2-2; 7 nucleotides line up with TRBD2. Germline CDR1 reads SGHNT; CDR2 reads YYREEE (reference sequence). CDR3 size: 17 residues. The V segment lost 4 bases and the J segment 1 base; nucleotides outside the gene matches: 10.

This clonotype was seen many times. CDR3 in amino acids: CASRAWGSEQYV. The DNA for the CDR3 is TGTGCCAGCAGGGCCTGGGGGAGCGAGCAGTACGTC. The chain recombines TRBV27 with TRBJ2-7; either TRBD1 or TRBD2 may fit D (5 bases each). Germline-derived CDR1 and CDR2 are MNHEY and SMNVEV (reference sequence). CDR3 size: 12 residues. V was clipped by 6 bases and J by 6 bases, with 12 bases between them.

This clonotype was counted a few times. The chain links TRBV29-1 to TRBJ2-5, with 12 nucleotides matching TRBD2. The CDR3 covers 18 residues. V trimming: 1 base; J trimming: 5 bases; junction bases outside the gene matches: 14. Germline V lookup: CDR1 SQVTM, CDR2 ANQGSEA. The CDR3: CSVEGLAGGSYFYETQYF. CDR3 coding DNA: TGCAGCGTTGAAGGCCTAGCGGGGGGGTCCTATTTCTATGAGACCCAGTACTTC. Full variable domain (remainder filled in from reference TRBV29-1 and TRBJ2-5): SAVISQKPSRDICQRGTSLTIQCQVDSQVTMMFWYRQQPGQSLTLIATANQGSEATYESGFVIDKFPISRPNLTFSTLTVSNMSPEDSSIYLCSVEGLAGGSYFYETQYFGPGTRLLVL.

V usage is TRBV5-1 and J usage is TRBJ1-5; 9 nucleotides match TRBD1. The CDR3 is 16 amino acids. CDR1 SGHRS and CDR2 YFSETQ come from the germline V gene. Trimming cost V 0 bases and J 5 bases; bases outside gene matches: 6. Here the CDR3 reads CASSLDGTGYDQPQHF. The CDR3 DNA is TGCGCCAGCAGCTTGGACGGGACAGGGTATGATCAGCCCCAGCATTTT.

This clonotype appeared many times. This chain connects TRBV28 to TRBJ2-7; 8 bases are shared with TRBD2. Germline V lookup: CDR1 MDHEN, CDR2 SYDVKM. With 5 bases clipped from V and 3 bases from J, the junction kept 12 bases outside the gene matches. This CDR3 is built from 16 residues. CDR3 sequence: CASSPAGTSGRYEQYF. The CDR3 nucleotides read TGTGCCAGCAGTCCCGCTGGCACTAGCGGCCGCTACGAGCAGTACTTC. Full variable domain (missing parts from reference TRBV28 and TRBJ2-7): DVKVTQSSRYLVKRTGEKVFLECVQDMDHENMFWYRQDPGLGLRLIYFSYDVKMKEKGDIPEGYSVSREKKERFSLILESASTNQTSMYLCASSPAGTSGRYEQYFGPGTRLTVT.

In this sample, this clonotype turned up many times. This chain uses TRBV11-3 with TRBJ1-1, with TRBD1 matching 9 bases. V was pared by 0 bases and J by 10 bases, with 3 bases of the junction left unmatched. The CDR3 has 13 residues. CDR1 is SGHNT, CDR2 YENEEA, per germline. The CDR3 reads CASSLEPGQGAFF. Written as DNA, the CDR3 is TGTGCCAGCAGCTTAGAGCCGGGACAGGGAGCTTTCTTT. The whole variable domain, filled in from reference TRBV11-3 and TRBJ1-1, reads EAGVVQSPRYKIIEKKQPVAFWCNPISGHNTLYWYLQNLGQGPELLIRYENEEAVDDSQLPKDRFSAERLKGVDSTLKIQPAELGDSAVYLCASSLEPGQGAFFGQGTRLTVV.

This clonotype was counted many times. The rearrangement joins TRBV4-3 to TRBJ2-1; 12 bases agree with TRBD2. This CDR3 contains 15 residues. The V and J ends lost 3 bases and 8 bases, in that order; junction bases with no gene match: 5. The germline CDR1 and CDR2 sequences are LGHNA and YSLEER. This CDR3 is CASSQTSGGSDEQFF. CDR3 coding DNA: TGCGCCAGCAGCCAGACTAGCGGGGGTAGTGATGAGCAGTTCTTC.

This clonotype was seen only a few times. V is TRBV27 and J is TRBJ1-5; D ambiguous. Germline-derived CDR1 and CDR2 are MNHEY and SMNVEV (reference sequence). This CDR3 comprises 15 residues. Trimming removed 0 bases from V and 5 bases from J, with 11 bases in between. CDR3 in DNA: TGTGCCAGCAGTTTATCCCCGGAAGGTTATCAGCCCCAGCATTTT. As protein: CASSLSPEGYQPQHF.

This clonotype was picked up many times. V usage is TRBV6-2 or TRBV6-3 and J usage is TRBJ2-7; D is unclear. V was cut by 7 bases and J by 5 bases, with 18 bases left in between. Germline V gene lookup returns CDR1 MNHEY and CDR2 SVGEGT. The CDR3 covers 14 residues. In DNA form, the CDR3 reads TGTGCCAGCACTCCCAAGGACGAGGCGAACGAGCAGTACTTC. This translates into CASTPKDEANEQYF.

This clonotype was observed many times. The V and J genes are TRBV12-3 or TRBV12-4 and TRBJ1-2; possibly TRBD1 for D (5 bases). V was pared by 3 bases and J by 3 bases, with 17 bases between. CDR3 length equals 16 residues. CDR3 residues: CASSFGREWSHYGYTF. In nucleotides, the CDR3 is TGTGCCAGCAGTTTCGGCAGGGAATGGTCGCACTATGGCTACACCTTC.

This clonotype was seen a handful of times. V gene TRBV6-2 or TRBV6-3 combines with J gene TRBJ2-7; perhaps TRBD1 as D (6 bases). The CDR3 spans 14 residues. CDR1 MNHEY and CDR2 SVGEGT come from the germline V gene. Deletions cut 2 bases from V and 4 bases from J, with 12 bases between. Written as DNA, the CDR3 is TGTGCCAGCAGTTACAGGGACATAACATACGAGCAGTACGTC. It translates to CASSYRDITYEQYV.

The chain employs TRBV9 and TRBJ2-1, with D possibly called TRBD1 or TRBD2 (5 bases each). The CDR3 consists of 11 residues. The V and J ends lost 4 bases and 15 bases respectively, with 14 bases between them. Germline-derived CDR1 and CDR2 are SGDLS and YYNGEE. CDR3 sequence: CASSHSKGTFF. The CDR3 bases are TGTGCCAGCAGCCACAGTAAGGGGACGTTCTTC.

This clonotype was seen many times. V is TRBV28 and J is TRBJ1-3; the match to TRBD1 covers 8 bases. The V gene's germline CDR1 is MDHEN and CDR2 SYDVKM. The V segment lost 6 bases and the J segment 3 bases; nucleotides outside the gene matches: 7. This CDR3 spans 15 amino acids. The CDR3 sequence: CASSPDRGFGNTIYF. CDR3 coding DNA: TGTGCCAGCAGCCCAGACAGGGGATTTGGAAACACCATATATTTT.

Many counts were recorded for this clonotype. J is TRBJ2-2 and V is TRBV6-5; 12 bases align to TRBD2. V lost 2 bases, J lost 5 bases, and 3 bases stayed unmatched. Per germline, CDR1 MNHEY and CDR2 SVGAGI. CDR3 size: 16 residues. The CDR3 DNA follows: TGTGCCAGCAGTTACGCTAGCGGGAGGGTGACCGGGGAGCTGTTTTTT. It is translated as CASSYASGRVTGELFF.

The V and J genes are TRBV6-9 and TRBJ2-7, with a tentative D call TRBD1 (6 bases). Deletions cut 3 bases from V and 0 bases from J, with 9 bases between. CDR3 length equals 14 residues. CDR1 MNHGY and CDR2 SVAAGI come from the germline V gene. The CDR3 region is CASSYGQSSYEQYV. For the CDR3, the DNA is TGTGCCAGCAGTTACGGACAGTCCTCCTACGAGCAGTACGTC.

This clonotype was counted ten times or more. The chain joins TRBV19 to TRBJ1-5, with D maybe TRBD1 (5 bases). The CDR3 is made up of 15 amino acids. The ends were cut back, 5 bases at V and 4 bases at J, with 15 bases in the middle. Germline CDR1 reads LNHDA; CDR2 reads SQIVND (reference sequence). The CDR3 reads CASSYPRQTNQPQHF. CDR3 in DNA: TGTGCCAGTAGTTACCCAAGACAGACTAATCAGCCCCAGCATTTT.